This is a list of T cell receptor beta chains from one sample in a study of early T cells in non-severe SARS-CoV-2 infection. MiXCR, applied by TCRdb to the 5' RACE reads, yields one record per CDR3 protein. The sample has tens of thousands of distinct CDR3 sequences, under 15% seen once; the top ten hold about 5.5%. The sample consisted of whole blood. The source is an adult who was a healthcare worker with PCR-confirmed SARS-CoV-2 infection or an uninfected control (not recorded which). Both conserved end residues are trimmed from each CDR3. A D gene is named only where the DNA matches it firmly.

v_call d_call cdr3_aa
TRBV28 NA ASSLSVTEQF
TRBV28 NA ASSLLRTANGYT
TRBV20-1 NA SAASGEVEQF
TRBV7-9 NA ASSSALQFSYEQY
TRBV12-2 NA ARPLRLSYEQY
TRBV29-1 NA SGGTGYGYT
TRBV6-9 NA ATLKTYYNEQF
TRBV5-1 TRBD1 ASSLGPGGTGNTIY
TRBV7-9 NA ASSFKGQGHEKLF
TRBV7-9 NA ASSPGELRYGYT
TRBV7-9 NA ASSSNRDMGLGSYNEQF
TRBV18 NA ASSPPVYFATDTQY
TRBV28 TRBD2 ASSRGTSGSTDTQY
TRBV7-9 NA ASSLDGGPVTEAF
TRBV20-1 TRBD2 SAPTGGGGTDTQY
TRBV2 NA ASSGLGGDTGELF
TRBV28 NA ASSLADAYEQY
TRBV2 TRBD1 ASSIGRGRAGPHLAKNIQY